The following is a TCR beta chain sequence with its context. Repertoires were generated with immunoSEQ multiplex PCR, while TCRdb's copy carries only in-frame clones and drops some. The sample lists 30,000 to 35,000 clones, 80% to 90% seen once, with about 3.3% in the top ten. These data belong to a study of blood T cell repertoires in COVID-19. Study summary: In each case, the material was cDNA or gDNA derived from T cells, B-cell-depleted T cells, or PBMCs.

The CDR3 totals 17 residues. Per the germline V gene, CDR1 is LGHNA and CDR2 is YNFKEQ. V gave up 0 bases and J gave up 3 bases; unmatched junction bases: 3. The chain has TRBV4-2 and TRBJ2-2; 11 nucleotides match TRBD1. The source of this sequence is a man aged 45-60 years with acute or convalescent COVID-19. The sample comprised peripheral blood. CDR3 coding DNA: TGTGCCAGCAGCCAAGAAGGGACAGGGGGGCACACCGGGGAGCTGTTTTTT. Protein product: CASSQEGTGGHTGELFF.